This TCR beta chain is drawn from a study of cytomegalovirus exposure and HLA in healthy donors. Study conclusions and caveats: A classifier reportedly called cytomegalovirus status with high sensitivity and specificity. Segments of the TCR beta V type were, in most cases, productive about 87% or about 30% of the time in an earlier analysis. HLA restriction was apparent for most CMV-associated TCR beta chains in a later analysis.

Worth noting for this clone: Its specificity is unknown.

This CDR3 is 12 amino acids long. In the PCR, 60 Vbeta and 13 Jbeta primers were used. As processed by the authors: Unique TCR beta chains numbered around 80 million in a later analysis, with roughly 9.9 million shared. The method was immunoSEQ multiplex PCR; TCRdb's version includes in-frame clones alone and lacks a portion of them. V, J and clone size reflect that table, while D and trimming were determined from the DNA. The data show 150,000 to 200,000 clones, roughly 80% seen once. Input material: PBMCs. The source of this sequence is a middle-aged woman in good health and CMV-seropositive. The rearrangement links TRBV21-1 to TRBJ1-1; the table calls TRBD1, which could not be checked here. TRBV21-1 is reported as a pseudogene. The CDR3 protein is CASREEQGEAFF. In DNA, the CDR3 is TGTGCCAGCAGGGAAGAACAGGGGGAAGCTTTCTTT.